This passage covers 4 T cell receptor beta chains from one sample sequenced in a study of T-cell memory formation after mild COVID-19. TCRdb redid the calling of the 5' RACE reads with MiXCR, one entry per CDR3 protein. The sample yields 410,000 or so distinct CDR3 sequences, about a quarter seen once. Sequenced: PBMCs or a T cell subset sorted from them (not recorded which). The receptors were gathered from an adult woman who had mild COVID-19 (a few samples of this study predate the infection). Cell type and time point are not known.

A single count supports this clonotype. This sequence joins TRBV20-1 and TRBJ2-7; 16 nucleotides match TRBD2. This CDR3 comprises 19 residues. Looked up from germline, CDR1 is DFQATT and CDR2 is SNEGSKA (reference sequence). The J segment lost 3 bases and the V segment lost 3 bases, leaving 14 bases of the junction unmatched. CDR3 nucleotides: TGCAGTGCTAGTATGAAGCCCGGGACTAGCGGGAGGGCGTTCTACGAGCAGTACTTC. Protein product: CSASMKPGTSGRAFYEQYF.

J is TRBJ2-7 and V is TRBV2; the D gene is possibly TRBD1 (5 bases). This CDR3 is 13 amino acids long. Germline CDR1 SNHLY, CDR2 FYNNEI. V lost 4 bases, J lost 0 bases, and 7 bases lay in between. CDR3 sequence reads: CASSGTFSYEQYF. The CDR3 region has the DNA TGTGCCAGCAGTGGGACATTCTCCTACGAGCAGTACTTC.

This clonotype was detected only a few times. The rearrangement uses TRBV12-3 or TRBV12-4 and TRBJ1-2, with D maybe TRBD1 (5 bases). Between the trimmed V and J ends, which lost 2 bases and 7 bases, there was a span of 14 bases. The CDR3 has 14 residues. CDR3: CASSLLRGAGGYTF. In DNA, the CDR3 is TGTGCCAGCAGTTTACTACGAGGGGCTGGTGGCTACACCTTC.

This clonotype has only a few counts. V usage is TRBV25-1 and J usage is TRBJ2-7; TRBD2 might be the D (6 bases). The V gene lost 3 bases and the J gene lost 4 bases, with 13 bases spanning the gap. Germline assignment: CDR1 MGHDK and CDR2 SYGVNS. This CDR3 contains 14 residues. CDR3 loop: CASSDGAGGYEQYF. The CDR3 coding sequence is TGTGCCAGCAGTGACGGGGCCGGGGGATACGAGCAGTACTTC.